This T cell receptor beta chain was profiled in a study of immune cell composition in non-small cell lung cancer. Whole-study context: Tumours were mainly lung adenocarcinoma or squamous cell carcinoma. Study outcomes and limitations: Smoking pack-years did not significantly correlate with tumour TCR-beta clonality.

The CDR3 runs to 16 residues. Per germline, CDR1 WNHNN and CDR2 SYGVQD (reference sequence). V lost 4 bases and J 2 bases, leaving 15 bases between the germline ends. For this clone: The antigen is not known.

Profiled with immunoSEQ multiplex PCR; TCRdb holds only in-frame clones, not every one. The repertoire holds about 4,800 clones, approximately 71% seen once, with around 10% in the top ten. Normal lung was taken at the farthest possible site, at least 3 cm from tumour. Genomic DNA came from frozen unsorted single-cell suspensions. The sequenced sample was non-adjacent lung tissue. The chain is built from TRBV10-1 and TRBJ2-1; the D call may be TRBD1 or TRBD2 (6 bases each). The clonotype comes from a human donor with non-small cell lung cancer. CDR3 in amino acids: CASSGGAGDPYNEQFF. CDR3 in DNA: TGCGCCAGCAGTGGGGGGGCAGGGGACCCCTACAATGAGCAGTTCTTC.